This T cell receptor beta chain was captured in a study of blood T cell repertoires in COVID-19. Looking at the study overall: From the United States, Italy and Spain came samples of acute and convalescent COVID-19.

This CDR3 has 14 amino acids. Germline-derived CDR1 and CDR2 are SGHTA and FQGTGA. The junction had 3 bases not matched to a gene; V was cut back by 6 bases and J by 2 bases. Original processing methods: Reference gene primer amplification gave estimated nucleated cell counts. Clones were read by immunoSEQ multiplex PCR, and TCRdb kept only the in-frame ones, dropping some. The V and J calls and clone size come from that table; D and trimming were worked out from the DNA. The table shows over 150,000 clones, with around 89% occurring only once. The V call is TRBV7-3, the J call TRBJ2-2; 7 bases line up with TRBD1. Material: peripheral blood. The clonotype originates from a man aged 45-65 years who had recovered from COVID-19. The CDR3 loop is CASRGQINTGELFF. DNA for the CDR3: TGTGCCAGCAGGGGACAGATAAACACCGGGGAGCTGTTTTTT.